This is a list of T cell receptor beta chains from one sample in a study of breast tumors, draining lymph nodes, adjacent tissues. TCRdb re-called the multiplex PCR reads through MiXCR, storing one row per CDR3 protein. This sample has over 200,000 distinct CDR3 sequences; less than 40% occur once, and the top ten carry just over 1.4%. The sequenced sample consisted of axillary lymph node tissue. All receptors come from a female donor with breast cancer. Some clones in this sample may be carry-over from other donors' samples. The CDR3 runs from the conserved cysteine through the conserved F or W. Fields, in order: V gene, clone size, D gene, J gene, CDR3 protein, CDR3 DNA. A D gene is named only where the DNA matches it firmly. Some rows mark clone size as missing; the rest say once, few, many or name a class of expanded clone.

>TRBV19|many|TRBD1|TRBJ2-6
CASSTSGQGFGGANVLTF
TGTGCCAGTAGTACAAGTGGACAGGGGTTTGGTGGGGCCAACGTCCTGACTTTC
>TRBV5-1|many|TRBD2|TRBJ2-1
CASSYGLAGGPSTEQFF
TGCGCCAGCAGCTATGGACTAGCGGGAGGGCCTAGTACTGAGCAGTTCTTC
>TRBV5-1|many|NA|TRBJ2-7
CASSLEGGGLYEQYF
TGCGCCAGCAGCTTGGAAGGAGGGGGCCTTTACGAGCAGTACTTC
>TRBV18|many|TRBD1|TRBJ1-5
CASSTGGGVPQHF
TGTGCCAGCTCCACAGGGGGTGGAGTGCCCCAGCATTTT
>TRBV20-1|many|NA|TRBJ1-2
CSARDPAYGYTF
TGCAGTGCTAGAGATCCAGCCTATGGCTACACCTTC
>TRBV5-1|NA|NA|TRBJ1-1
CASSLVQGAGTEAFF
TGCGCCAGCAGCTTGGTACAGGGTGCTGGCACTGAAGCTTTCTTT
>TRBV6-5|few|TRBD2|TRBJ2-1
CASSYSTSGRATSNEQFF
TGTGCCAGCAGTTACTCGACTAGCGGGAGGGCCACGTCCAATGAGCAGTTCTTC
>TRBV20-1|NA|NA|TRBJ1-4
CSAEGEYNEKLFF
TGCAGTGCGGAGGGGGAATATAATGAAAAACTGTTTTTT
>TRBV27|many|NA|TRBJ2-3
CASSPHGGGGADTQYF
TGTGCCAGCAGTCCCCACGGGGGAGGGGGGGCAGATACGCAGTATTTT
>TRBV5-6|many|TRBD1|TRBJ1-2
CASSFGLRPDREDGYTF
TGTGCCAGCAGTTTTGGCTTAAGGCCGGACAGGGAAGATGGCTACACCTTC
>TRBV24-1|NA|NA|TRBJ2-5
CATRGRETQYF
TGTGCCACCAGGGGTCGGGAGACCCAGTACTTC
>TRBV2|many|NA|TRBJ1-4
CAGGRDAEKLFF
TGTGCGGGGGGCAGGGACGCTGAAAAACTGTTTTTT
>TRBV28|many|NA|TRBJ1-5
CASSRRTGAVFGPQHF
TGTGCCAGCAGCCGCCGTACAGGAGCCGTGTTCGGGCCCCAGCATTTT
>TRBV19|many|NA|TRBJ2-5
CASSNDRGEETQYF
TGTGCCAGTAGTAACGACCGGGGAGAAGAGACCCAGTACTTC
>TRBV18|NA|NA|TRBJ2-7
CASSPGISAYEQYF
TGTGCCAGCTCACCTGGGATTTCCGCCTACGAGCAGTACTTC
>TRBV11-3|many|NA|TRBJ1-6
CASSLSQSSYNSPLHF
TGTGCCAGCAGCTTATCCCAGAGCTCCTATAATTCACCCCTCCACTTT
>TRBV20-1|once|TRBD1|TRBJ1-6
CSATGQGNSPLHF
TGCAGTGCCACCGGACAGGGGAATTCACCCCTCCACTTT
>TRBV6-1|many|NA|TRBJ2-5
CASSYRRQETQYF
TGTGCCAGCAGTTACAGGAGACAAGAGACCCAGTACTTC
>TRBV12-5|NA|TRBD1|TRBJ2-3
CASALGGADTQYF
TGTGCTAGTGCCCTAGGGGGCGCAGATACGCAGTATTTT
>TRBV7-2|NA|TRBD1|TRBJ1-1
CASSPQGGRTEAFF
TGTGCCAGCAGCCCACAGGGGGGCCGCACTGAAGCTTTCTTT
>TRBV10-3|many|TRBD2|TRBJ2-1
CAICPAGTSDHNEQFF
TGTGCCATCTGTCCCGCCGGGACTAGCGATCACAATGAGCAGTTCTTC
>TRBV5-1|NA|TRBD1|TRBJ1-3
CASSILPHRGHGNTIYF
TGCGCCAGCAGCATCCTCCCACACAGGGGACACGGAAACACCATATATTTT
>TRBV12-3/TRBV12-4|many|TRBD1|TRBJ2-1
CASSWDRGPNEQFF
TGTGCCAGCAGTTGGGACAGGGGTCCCAATGAGCAGTTCTTC
>TRBV30|many|NA|TRBJ2-7
CAWSRATGEQYF
TGTGCCTGGAGTAGGGCGACCGGGGAGCAGTACTTC
>TRBV6-6|NA|NA|TRBJ1-1
CASSSQSYAEAFF
TGTGCCAGCAGTTCTCAGTCGTACGCTGAAGCTTTCTTT
>TRBV19|NA|TRBD1|TRBJ1-6
CASSSSGGTGSSYNSPLHF
TGTGCCAGTAGTTCTAGCGGGGGGACAGGCAGCTCCTATAATTCACCCCTCCACTTT
>TRBV5-1|NA|TRBD2|TRBJ2-5
CASSPEPGLAKETQYF
TGCGCCAGCAGCCCCGAGCCGGGACTAGCGAAAGAGACCCAGTACTTC
>TRBV19|many|TRBD1|TRBJ2-7
CASSNSGTGREKQYF
TGTGCCAGTAGTAATTCCGGGACAGGTCGAGAGAAGCAGTACTTC
>TRBV6-5|many|NA|TRBJ1-5
CASSSGDDRPQHF
TGTGCCAGCAGTTCCGGGGATGACCGGCCCCAGCATTTT
>TRBV12-3/TRBV12-4|many|TRBD2|TRBJ2-3
CASSPGTSGTRPLDTQYF
TGTGCCAGCAGCCCCGGGACTAGCGGGACCAGGCCGTTAGATACGCAGTATTTT
>TRBV6-5|NA|TRBD2|TRBJ2-1
CATGRGSGASSYNEQFF
TGTGCCACCGGGAGGGGTAGCGGAGCTAGCTCCTACAATGAGCAGTTCTTC
>TRBV20-1|many|NA|TRBJ2-3
CSARDARHTDTQYF
TGCAGTGCTAGAGATGCCAGGCACACAGATACGCAGTATTTT
>TRBV27|many|NA|TRBJ1-5
CASSSPSQPQHF
TGTGCCAGCAGTTCCCCCAGTCAGCCCCAGCATTTT
>TRBV19|many|NA|TRBJ1-6
CASSRDTNNSPLHF
TGTGCCAGTAGTCGAGACACAAATAATTCACCCCTCCACTTT
>TRBV7-2|once|NA|TRBJ2-1
CASSLDVWQYNEQFF
TGTGCCAGCAGCTTAGATGTCTGGCAGTACAATGAGCAGTTCTTC
>TRBV20-1|NA|TRBD2|TRBJ2-5
CSARVGTSGRNQILGETQYF
TGCAGTGCTAGAGTAGGGACTAGCGGGAGGAACCAAATCCTGGGGGAGACCCAGTACTTC
>TRBV6-1|few|NA|TRBJ2-5
CASSHRGTEQETQYF
TGTGCCAGCAGTCACCGGGGGACTGAACAAGAGACCCAGTACTTC
>TRBV19|many|NA|TRBJ2-2
CASSILIANTGELFF
TGTGCCAGTAGTATTCTGATAGCGAACACCGGGGAGCTGTTTTTT
>TRBV25-1|many|NA|TRBJ2-3
CASRAGLAKSTDTQYF
TGTGCCAGCAGGGCCGGGCTAGCGAAAAGCACAGATACGCAGTATTTT
>TRBV29-1|NA|NA|TRBJ2-1
CSVSGDLVNEQFF
TGCAGCGTATCAGGGGACCTCGTCAATGAGCAGTTCTTC
>TRBV3-1|many|NA|TRBJ1-6
CASSQAWGGGNSPLHF
TGTGCCAGCAGCCAAGCCTGGGGGGGAGGTAATTCACCCCTCCACTTT
>TRBV20-1|NA|NA|TRBJ2-2
CSTGELFF
TGCAGCACCGGGGAGCTGTTTTTT
>TRBV24-1|many|NA|TRBJ2-1
CATSQRAAGSEQFF
TGTGCCACCAGTCAAAGGGCAGCTGGTAGTGAGCAGTTCTTC
>TRBV3-1|NA|TRBD2|TRBJ2-1
CASSQDLAGGQQFF
TGTGCCAGCAGCCAAGACCTAGCGGGAGGCCAGCAGTTCTTC
>TRBV7-3|NA|NA|TRBJ1-2
CASSFGTSDYGYTF
TGTGCCAGCAGCTTCGGGACTAGCGACTATGGCTACACCTTC
>TRBV20-1|many|NA|TRBJ2-3
CSARGGGSGTDTQYF
TGCAGTGCTAGAGGTGGAGGCAGCGGGACAGATACGCAGTATTTT
>TRBV20-1|few|NA|TRBJ2-4
CSARDGVNRGAKNIQYF
TGCAGTGCTAGAGACGGAGTAAACAGAGGGGCCAAAAACATTCAGTACTTC
>TRBV6-4|many|NA|TRBJ2-2
CASSEGGVNTGELFF
TGTGCCAGCAGTGAAGGGGGGGTTAACACCGGGGAGCTGTTTTTT
>TRBV11-2|few|NA|TRBJ2-1
CASSFRGVTGSKQSYNEQFF
TGTGCCAGCAGCTTTCGGGGTGTTACCGGGAGCAAGCAATCCTACAATGAGCAGTTCTTC
>TRBV20-1|once|NA|TRBJ2-3
CSAADTSGGNEQYF
TGCAGTGCTGCAGATACCTCGGGGGGCAATGAGCAGTATTTT
>TRBV9|NA|NA|TRBJ1-1
CASSQEGGRSEAFF
TGTGCCAGCAGCCAAGAAGGAGGGAGGAGTGAAGCTTTCTTT
>TRBV20-1|many|NA|TRBJ1-2
CSAWDINYGYTF
TGCAGTGCTTGGGACATTAACTATGGCTACACCTTC
>TRBV11-2|many|NA|TRBJ1-3
CASSLGQGLSGNTIYF
TGTGCCAGCAGCTTAGGCCAGGGTCTGTCTGGAAACACCATATATTTT
>TRBV10-3|NA|TRBD2|TRBJ2-5
CAITSSGGLETQYF
TGTGCCATCACCAGTTCGGGGGGTCTAGAGACCCAGTACTTC
>TRBV7-9|NA|TRBD1|TRBJ1-6
CASSSSGGSPLHF
TGTGCCAGCAGTTCATCAGGGGGTTCACCCCTCCACTTT
>TRBV5-5|few|NA|TRBJ2-2
CASSFAAAGVPGELFF
TGTGCCAGCAGCTTCGCGGCGGCCGGGGTCCCCGGGGAGCTGTTTTTT
>TRBV5-1|many|NA|TRBJ2-7
CASSLVGGLHEQYF
TGCGCCAGCAGCTTGGTAGGCGGGCTGCACGAGCAGTACTTC
>TRBV7-8|many|NA|TRBJ2-7
CASSLVANHEQYF
TGTGCCAGCAGCTTAGTTGCTAACCACGAGCAGTACTTC